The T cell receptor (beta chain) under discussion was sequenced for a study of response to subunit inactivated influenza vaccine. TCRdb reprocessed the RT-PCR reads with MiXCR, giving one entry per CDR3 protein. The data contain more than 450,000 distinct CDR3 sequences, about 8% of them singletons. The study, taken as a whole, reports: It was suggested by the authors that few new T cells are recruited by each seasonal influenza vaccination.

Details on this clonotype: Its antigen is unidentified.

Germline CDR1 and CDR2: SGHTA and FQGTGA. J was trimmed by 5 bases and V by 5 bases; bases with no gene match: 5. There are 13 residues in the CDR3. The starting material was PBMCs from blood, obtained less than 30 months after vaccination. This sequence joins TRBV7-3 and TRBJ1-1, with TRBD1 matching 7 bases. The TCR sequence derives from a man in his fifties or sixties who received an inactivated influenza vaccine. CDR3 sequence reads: CASSTDRETEAFF. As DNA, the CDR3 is TGTGCCAGCAGCACCGACAGGGAAACTGAAGCTTTCTTT.